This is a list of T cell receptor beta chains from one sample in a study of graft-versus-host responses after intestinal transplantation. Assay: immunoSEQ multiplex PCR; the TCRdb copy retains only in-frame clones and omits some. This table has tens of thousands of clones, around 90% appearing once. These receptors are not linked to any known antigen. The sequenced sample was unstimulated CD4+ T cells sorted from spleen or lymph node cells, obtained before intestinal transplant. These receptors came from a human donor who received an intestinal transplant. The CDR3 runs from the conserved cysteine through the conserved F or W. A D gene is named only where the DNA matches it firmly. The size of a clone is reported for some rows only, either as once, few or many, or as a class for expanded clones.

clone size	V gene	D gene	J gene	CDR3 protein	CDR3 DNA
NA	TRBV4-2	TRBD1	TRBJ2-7	CASSLGDSPYEQYF	TGTGCCAGCAGCCTAGGGGACAGTCCCTACGAGCAGTACTTC
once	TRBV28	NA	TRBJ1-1	CAVVGRTEAFF	TGTGCCGTCGTTGGGAGGACTGAAGCTTTCTTT
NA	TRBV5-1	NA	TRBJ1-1	CASSLGDFAGLVSNTEAFF	TGCGCCAGCAGCTTGGGGGATTTCGCAGGACTTGTCTCGAACACTGAAGCTTTCTTT
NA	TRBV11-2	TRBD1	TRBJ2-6	CASSLARTGRSTGANVLTF	TGTGCCAGCAGCTTAGCCCGGACAGGGAGGTCTACTGGGGCCAACGTCCTGACTTTC
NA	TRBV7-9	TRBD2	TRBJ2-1	CASSPRWTSGRNEQFF	TGTGCCAGCAGCCCCCGGTGGACTAGCGGGAGAAATGAGCAGTTCTTC
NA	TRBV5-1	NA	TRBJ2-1	CASSLVRDFEQFF	TGCGCCAGCAGCTTGGTCCGGGACTTCGAGCAGTTCTTC
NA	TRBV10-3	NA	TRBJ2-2	CATGAEEAGELFF	TGTGCCACCGGGGCTGAAGAGGCCGGGGAGCTGTTTTTT
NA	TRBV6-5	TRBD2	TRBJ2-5	CASSYRLAGGSQYF	TGTGCCAGCAGTTACCGGCTAGCGGGAGGATCCCAGTACTTC
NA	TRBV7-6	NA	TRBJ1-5	CASSAGTGHSNQPQHF	TGTGCCAGCAGCGCAGGAACAGGTCATAGCAATCAGCCCCAGCATTTT
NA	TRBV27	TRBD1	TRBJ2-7	CASSTLGTGRYEQYF	TGTGCCAGCAGCACGCTCGGGACAGGGAGGTACGAGCAGTACTTC
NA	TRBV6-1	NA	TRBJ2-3	CASSVDRPAGDTQYF	TGTGCCAGCAGTGTAGATCGGCCTGCGGGCGATACGCAGTATTTT
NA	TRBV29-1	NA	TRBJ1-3	CSVSQQGSGNTIYF	TGCAGCGTGAGTCAACAGGGCTCTGGAAACACCATATATTTT
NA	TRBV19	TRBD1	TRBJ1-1	CASSPMGDRLPNTEAFF	TGTGCCAGTAGTCCAATGGGGGACAGACTCCCGAACACTGAAGCTTTCTTT
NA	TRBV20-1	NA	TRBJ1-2	CRAGRGDYTF	TGCAGGGCCGGGCGGGGGGACTACACCTTC
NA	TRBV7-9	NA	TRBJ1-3	CASSLGRSGNTIYF	TGTGCCAGCAGCTTGGGGAGATCTGGAAACACCATATATTTT
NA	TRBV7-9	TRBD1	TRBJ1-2	CASSLDRGGYGYTF	TGTGCCAGCAGTTTGGACAGGGGAGGGTATGGCTACACCTTC
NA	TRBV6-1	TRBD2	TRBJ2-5	CASKGGSGETQYF	TGTGCCAGCAAGGGCGGGAGTGGTGAGACCCAGTACTTC
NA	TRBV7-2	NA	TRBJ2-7	CASSLAAYEQYF	TGTGCCAGCAGCTTAGCGGCCTACGAGCAGTACTTC
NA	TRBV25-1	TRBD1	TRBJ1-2	CASSESGQVYGYTF	TGTGCCAGCAGTGAATCGGGACAGGTCTATGGCTACACCTTC
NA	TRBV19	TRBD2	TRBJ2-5	CASSIGRGETQYF	TGTGCCAGTAGTATCGGGAGGGGGGAGACCCAGTACTTC
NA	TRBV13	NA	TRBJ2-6	CASKVDGANVLTF	TGTGCCAGCAAGGTGGATGGGGCCAACGTCCTGACTTTC
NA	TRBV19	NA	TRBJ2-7	CASSIPGTLYEQYF	TGTGCCAGTAGTATCCCCGGGACACTATACGAGCAGTACTTC
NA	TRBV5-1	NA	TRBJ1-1	CASSLGQYTEAFF	TGCGCCAGCAGCTTGGGACAGTACACTGAAGCTTTCTTT
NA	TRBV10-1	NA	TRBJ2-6	CATYRAGGANVLTF	TGCGCCACCTACAGGGCCGGTGGGGCCAACGTCCTGACTTTC
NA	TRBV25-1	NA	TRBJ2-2	CASSEFGAGDTGELFF	TGTGCCAGCAGTGAATTTGGGGCAGGAGATACCGGGGAGCTGTTTTTT
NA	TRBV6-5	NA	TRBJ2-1	CASSLTGAGRNEQFF	TGTGCCAGCAGTTTAACCGGGGCAGGGAGGAATGAGCAGTTCTTC
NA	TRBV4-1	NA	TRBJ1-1	CASSQKTPNTEAFF	TGCGCCAGCAGCCAAAAGACTCCAAACACTGAAGCTTTCTTT
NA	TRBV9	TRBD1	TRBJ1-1	CATHRQGENTEAFF	TGTGCCACTCATCGGCAGGGGGAGAACACTGAAGCTTTCTTT
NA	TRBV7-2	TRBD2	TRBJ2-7	CASSLVSGRAYEQYF	TGTGCCAGCAGCTTAGTTAGCGGGAGGGCCTACGAGCAGTACTTC
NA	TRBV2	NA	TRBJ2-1	CASSEGRAQANEQFF	TGTGCCAGCAGTGAAGGGCGGGCCCAGGCCAATGAGCAGTTCTTC
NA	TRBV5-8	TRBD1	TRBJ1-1	CASSPGKYRGNTEAFF	TGTGCCAGCAGTCCCGGCAAGTACAGGGGCAACACTGAAGCTTTCTTT
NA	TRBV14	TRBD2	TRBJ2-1	CASSQARGSEQFF	TGTGCCAGCAGCCAAGCTCGCGGGAGTGAGCAGTTCTTC